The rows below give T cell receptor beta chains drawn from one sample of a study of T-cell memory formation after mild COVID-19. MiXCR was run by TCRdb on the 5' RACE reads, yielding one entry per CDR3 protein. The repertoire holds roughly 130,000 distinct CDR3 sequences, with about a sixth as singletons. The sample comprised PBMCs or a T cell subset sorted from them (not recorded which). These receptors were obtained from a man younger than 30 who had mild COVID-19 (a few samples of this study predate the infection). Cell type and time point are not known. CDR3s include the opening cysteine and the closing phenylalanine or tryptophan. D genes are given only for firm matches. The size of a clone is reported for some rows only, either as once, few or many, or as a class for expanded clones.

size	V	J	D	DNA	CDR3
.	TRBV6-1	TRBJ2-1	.	TGTGCCAGCAGTGTTCGGGACTCCCTAGGGGATGGCACCTACAATGAGCAGTTCTTC	CASSVRDSLGDGTYNEQFF
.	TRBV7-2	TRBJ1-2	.	TGTGCCAGCAGCTTGAGGAGACAGGAGTATGGCTACACCTTC	CASSLRRQEYGYTF
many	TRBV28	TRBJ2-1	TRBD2	TGTGCCAGCAGACCGTCCGGGACTAGCCCCCACAATGAGCAGTTCTTC	CASRPSGTSPHNEQFF
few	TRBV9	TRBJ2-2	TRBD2	TGTGCCAGCAGCGTAGAATTTCAGCGGGGAACCGGGGAGCTGTTTTTT	CASSVEFQRGTGELFF
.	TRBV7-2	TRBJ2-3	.	TGTGCCAGCAGCTTCCGACAGACCCTCACAGATACGCAGTATTTT	CASSFRQTLTDTQYF
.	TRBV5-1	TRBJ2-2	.	TGCGCCAGCACCCACGGAGGCGGGACTAACACCGGGGAGCTGTTTTTT	CASTHGGGTNTGELFF
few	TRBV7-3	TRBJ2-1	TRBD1	TGTGCCAGCAGCCGGGACAGGGGGGCGAATCGGCAGTTCTTC	CASSRDRGANRQFF
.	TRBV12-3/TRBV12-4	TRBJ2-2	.	TGTGCCAGCAGTTTGGGCTTGGGCACCGGGGAGCTGTTTTTT	CASSLGLGTGELFF
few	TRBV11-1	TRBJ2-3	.	TGTGCCAGCAGCTTAGATGGGGGAGATACGCAGTATTTT	CASSLDGGDTQYF
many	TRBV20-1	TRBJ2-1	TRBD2	TGCAGTGCTGGCCCTAGCGGCCGGGGAGGGGATGAGCAGTTCTTC	CSAGPSGRGGDEQFF
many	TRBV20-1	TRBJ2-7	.	TGCAGTGCTAGATCTGGTCTCCACGAGCAGTACTTC	CSARSGLHEQYF
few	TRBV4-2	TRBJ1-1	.	TGTGCCAGCAGCCAAGATACACTGAACACTGAAGCTTTCTTT	CASSQDTLNTEAFF
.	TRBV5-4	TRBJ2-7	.	TGTGCCAGCAGCTTGGCCCCTCGGCAGGGGATACACGAGCAGTACTTC	CASSLAPRQGIHEQYF
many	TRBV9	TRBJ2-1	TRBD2	TGTGCCAGCAGTGCCACTAGCGGGGGGGTCAATGAGCAGTTCTTC	CASSATSGGVNEQFF
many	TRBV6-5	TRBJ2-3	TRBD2	TGTGCCAGCAGTGGACCCGGGACTAAGTCGGGCACAGATACGCAGTATTTT	CASSGPGTKSGTDTQYF
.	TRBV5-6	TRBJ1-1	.	TGTGCCAGCAGCTTGAGTGAGGGCACTGAAGCTTTCTTT	CASSLSEGTEAFF
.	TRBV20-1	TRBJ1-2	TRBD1	TGCAGTGCTACGGGACAGACTTATGGCTACACCTTC	CSATGQTYGYTF
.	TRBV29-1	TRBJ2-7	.	TGCAGCGCTGGGACGGGTCGGTACGAGAAGTACTTC	CSAGTGRYEKYF
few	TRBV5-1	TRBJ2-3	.	TGCGCCAGCAGCTTGGGGGGAATCAACACAGATACGCAGTATTTT	CASSLGGINTDTQYF
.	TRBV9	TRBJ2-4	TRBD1	TGTGCCAGCAGCGTAGACCGGGACAGGGGAAACATTCAGTACTTC	CASSVDRDRGNIQYF
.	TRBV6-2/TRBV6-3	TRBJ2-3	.	TGTGCCAGCAGTTTGAGCCGGACATACACAGATACGCAGTGTTTT	CASSLSRTYTDTQCF
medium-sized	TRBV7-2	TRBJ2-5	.	TGTGCCAGCAGCCCGCGCGGGGGAGGGGGGTACCAAGAGACCCAGTACTTC	CASSPRGGGGYQETQYF
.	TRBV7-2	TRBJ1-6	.	TGTGCCAGCAGCTTCGGACAGTATTCACCCCTCCACTTT	CASSFGQYSPLHF
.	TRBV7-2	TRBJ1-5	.	TGTGCCAGCAGCTTCGGGCCTTATAGCAATCAGCCCCAGCATTTT	CASSFGPYSNQPQHF
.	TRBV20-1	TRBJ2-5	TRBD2	TGCAGTGCTAGACCTAGCGGGAAAGAGACCCAGTACTTC	CSARPSGKETQYF
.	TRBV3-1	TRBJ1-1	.	TGTGCCAGCAGCCCCCTCCCCCCTGAAGCTTTCTTT	CASSPLPPEAFF
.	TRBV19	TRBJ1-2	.	TGTGCCAGTAGCACGACAGGCTTCGGCGCCTATGGCTACACCTTC	CASSTTGFGAYGYTF
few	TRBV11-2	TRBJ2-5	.	TGTGCCAGCAGCCCCCCGCGTGGGGACGGGGAGACCCAGTACTTC	CASSPPRGDGETQYF
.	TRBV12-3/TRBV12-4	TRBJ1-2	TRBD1	TGTGCCAGCAGTTTAGGACCGGGACAGGGAATCAATGGCTACACCTTC	CASSLGPGQGINGYTF
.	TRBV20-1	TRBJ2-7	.	TGCAGTGCTCTCGACTCCGTTCGGCCCTACGAGCAGTACTTC	CSALDSVRPYEQYF
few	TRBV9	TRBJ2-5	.	TGTGCCAGCAGCGCCCGGGACGGTGAAGAGACCCAGTACTTC	CASSARDGEETQYF
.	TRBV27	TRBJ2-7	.	TGTGCCAGCAGTTTCCGCGGTCGCGAGCAGTACTTC	CASSFRGREQYF
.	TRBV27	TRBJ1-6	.	TGTGCCAGCAGTTTAAAAGGGAACTCACCCCTCCACTTT	CASSLKGNSPLHF
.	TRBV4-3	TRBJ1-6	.	TGCGCCAGCAGCCAAGATCGGCACAGCTATTCACCCCTCCACTTT	CASSQDRHSYSPLHF
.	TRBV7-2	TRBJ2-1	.	TGTGCCAGCAGCTTACAGCGGAGCTCCTACAATGAGCAGTTCTTC	CASSLQRSSYNEQFF
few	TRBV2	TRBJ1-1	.	TGTGCCAGCAGGGGAGACAGGACCTCAAAAGCTTTCTTT	CASRGDRTSKAFF
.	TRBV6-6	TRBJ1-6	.	TGTGCCAGCAGCCGAGCCAGGGGAGGTAATTCACCCCTCCACTTT	CASSRARGGNSPLHF
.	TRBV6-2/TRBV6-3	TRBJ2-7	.	TGTGCCAGCAGTTACTCCTTCGGCGGAGTCTCCTACGAGCAGTACTTC	CASSYSFGGVSYEQYF
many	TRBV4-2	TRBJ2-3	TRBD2	TGTGCCAGCAGCCAAGAGTTGGTACCGGGGGGACCAGATACGCAGTATTTT	CASSQELVPGGPDTQYF
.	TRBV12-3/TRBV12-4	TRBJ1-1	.	TGTGCCAGCAGTTTAGCGCCGGCGTACCCTGAAGCTTTCTTT	CASSLAPAYPEAFF
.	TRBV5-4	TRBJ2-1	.	TGTGCCAGCAGCTATGGCCGGGACGGAGGGCGTGAGCAGTTCTTC	CASSYGRDGGREQFF
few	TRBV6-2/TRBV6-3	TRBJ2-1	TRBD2	TGTGCCAGCAAGGTCTTGGGGGGGTACAATGAGCAGTTCTTC	CASKVLGGYNEQFF
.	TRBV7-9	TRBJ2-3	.	TGTGCCAGCAGCTCCCCCTTGGGTGCGGGACAGCACACAGATACGCAGTATTTT	CASSSPLGAGQHTDTQYF
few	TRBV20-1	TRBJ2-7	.	TGCAGTGCTAGAGATCAGGAAAGGGCCGACGAGCAGTACTTC	CSARDQERADEQYF
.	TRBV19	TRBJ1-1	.	TGTGCCAGTATGTGGACGGATTACACTGAAGCTTTCTTT	CASMWTDYTEAFF
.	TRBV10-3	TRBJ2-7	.	TGTGCCATCAGAGACAAGGCGGGGGAGCAGTACTTC	CAIRDKAGEQYF
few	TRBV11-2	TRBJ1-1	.	TGTGCCAGCAGCTCTAACCCTAACACTGAAGCTTTCTTT	CASSSNPNTEAFF